Presented here are 24 T cell receptor beta chains from one specimen sequenced in a study of cytomegalovirus exposure and HLA in healthy donors. It was with 60 Vbeta and 13 Jbeta primers that the PCR ran. Sequencing used immunoSEQ multiplex PCR; TCRdb keeps in-frame clones, though not all of them. The profile shows 95,000 to 110,000 clones, about 81% of them singletons. The source material was PBMCs. The origin of the receptors is a man aged 30-40 years in good health and CMV-seropositive.

This clone is a singleton in its sample. The V call is TRBV6-1, the J call TRBJ2-7, with 7 bases lining up with TRBD1. Germline V CDR1 and CDR2: MNHNS, SASEGT. The CDR3 consists of 15 residues. The trim removed 4 bases at V and 2 bases at J, leaving 8 bases unmatched. The CDR3 sequence is CASSAEGDRAYEQYF. The CDR3, as DNA: TGTGCCAGCAGTGCCGAAGGGGACAGAGCCTACGAGCAGTACTTC.

The rearrangement links TRBV7-9 to TRBJ2-5, with D possibly being TRBD1 (7 bases). The CDR3 runs to 14 residues. V lost 5 bases to trimming and J lost 3 bases, with 13 bases between them. Germline CDR1 is SEHNR and CDR2 is FQNEAQ (reference sequence). The DNA for the CDR3 is TGTGCCAGCAGCCATCAGGGGGGTGAAGAGACCCAGTACTTC. Its protein is CASSHQGGEETQYF.

The chain combines TRBV29-1 with TRBJ1-1; D is perhaps TRBD1 (6 bases). Germline loops: CDR1 SQVTM, CDR2 ANQGSEA. There are 12 residues in the CDR3. The V end lost 5 bases, the J end lost 5 bases, and 12 bases lay between the germline ends. The CDR3 bases are TGCAGCGTTTCTGACAGGTGGACTGAAGCTTTCTTT. It specifies CSVSDRWTEAFF.

This clone was seen only a few times. This chain joins TRBV6-5 and TRBJ1-1; D gene uncertain. V was clipped by 8 bases and J by 0 bases, with 7 bases between them. CDR1 is MNHEY and CDR2 is SVGAGI in the germline V gene. CDR3 length: 12 amino acids. This CDR3 reads CASGQVNTEAFF. CDR3 bases: TGTGCCAGCGGTCAGGTGAACACTGAAGCTTTCTTT.

The rearrangement joins TRBV7-8 to TRBJ1-5, with D uncertain. CDR1 and CDR2 from the germline V gene are SGHVS and FQNEAQ. V was shortened by 7 bases and J by 2 bases, with 15 bases between the two germline ends. The CDR3 totals 15 residues. This CDR3 is CASTAARLGNQPQHF. The CDR3 DNA is TGTGCCAGCACCGCGGCAAGGCTGGGCAATCAGCCCCAGCATTTT.

This sequence joins TRBV19 and TRBJ1-1; a weak D match, TRBD1 (6 bases). The CDR3 has 15 amino acids. The V and J ends lost 1 base and 3 bases respectively, with 12 bases between them. Germline-derived CDR1 and CDR2 are LNHDA and SQIVND (reference sequence). CDR3 nucleotides: TGTGCCAGTAGTATAGGGGGCAGGGGTTACACTGAAGCTTTCTTT. Translation: CASSIGGRGYTEAFF.

This clone has a handful of counts. The chain carries TRBV19 and TRBJ2-7; 10 bases are shared with TRBD1. Germline CDR1 and CDR2: LNHDA and SQIVND (reference sequence). Losses at the gene ends were 7 bases for V and 6 bases for J; bases not matched to a gene: 9. The CDR3 totals 14 residues. CDR3: CASNPGQGQTEQYF. CDR3 bases: TGTGCCAGTAACCCGGGACAGGGGCAGACCGAGCAGTACTTC.

This chain joins TRBV6-5 and TRBJ2-2; TRBD2 might be the D (5 bases). Trimming took off 5 bases at V and 6 bases at J, with 13 bases between the two ends. Per the germline V gene, CDR1 is MNHEY and CDR2 is SVGAGI. This CDR3 is built from 14 residues. As DNA, the CDR3 is TGTGCCAGCAGTCTAAGCGGTCACTCCGGGGAGCTGTTTTTT. Its protein is CASSLSGHSGELFF.

The rearrangement links TRBV19 to TRBJ1-1; D possibly corresponds to TRBD1 (6 bases). Trimming cost V 3 bases and J 4 bases, with 12 bases left between them. Germline CDR1 is LNHDA and CDR2 is SQIVND (reference sequence). CDR3 length: 14 amino acids. The DNA of the CDR3 is TGTGCCAGTAGTATCGGGACAAGTACCACTGAAGCTTTCTTT. Its translation is CASSIGTSTTEAFF. Filled out from reference TRBV19 and TRBJ1-1, the complete variable domain reads DGGITQSPKYLFRKEGQNVTLSCEQNLNHDAMYWYRQDPGQGLRLIYYSQIVNDFQKGDIAEGYSVSREKKESFPLTVTSAQKNPTAFYLCASSIGTSTTEAFFGQGTRLTVV.

The rearrangement uses TRBV7-8 and TRBJ2-4, with no clear D. The CDR3 runs 14 residues. V was cut by 7 bases and J by 1 base, with 11 bases left in between. Germline V gene lookup returns CDR1 SGHVS and CDR2 FQNEAQ. Here the CDR3 reads CASTQATAKNIQYF. The DNA of the CDR3 is TGTGCCAGCACCCAAGCGACGGCCAAAAACATTCAGTACTTC.

V is TRBV7-9 and J is TRBJ2-5; TRBD1 matches at 10 bases. This CDR3 is built from 16 residues. Looked up from germline, CDR1 is SEHNR and CDR2 is FQNEAQ (reference sequence). Unmatched junction bases numbered 6, after V lost 0 bases and J lost 5 bases. The CDR3 protein is CASSLARQGAWETQYF. The CDR3, as DNA: TGTGCCAGCAGCTTAGCCCGACAGGGGGCTTGGGAGACCCAGTACTTC.

The V call is TRBV7-9, the J call TRBJ1-2; 9 bases agree with TRBD1. The germline V gene has CDR1 SEHNR and CDR2 FQNEAQ (reference sequence). The CDR3 extends over 15 amino acids. Germline trimming cut 5 bases from V and 3 bases from J; bases unmatched to any gene: 7. In nucleotides, the CDR3 is TGTGCCAGCAGCGTTCAGACAGGGGGATACTATGGCTACACCTTC. It is translated as CASSVQTGGYYGYTF.

This clone was found a few times. The genes are TRBV11-3 and TRBJ2-2, with 13 bases lining up with TRBD2. V lost 5 bases to trimming and J lost 5 bases; unmatched junction nucleotides: 8. The CDR3 is 17 amino acids. CDR1 and CDR2 from the germline V gene are SGHNT and YENEEA. As DNA, the CDR3 is TGTGCCAGCAGCCCCACTAGCGGGGGGGCCCGGACCGGGGAGCTGTTTTTT. Its protein is CASSPTSGGARTGELFF.

Concerning this clone: The sample holds other DNA sequences that translate to the same CDR3. The chain employs TRBV18 and TRBJ2-5; D remains unclear. The V end was cut by 3 bases, the J end by 5 bases, with 10 bases between. The CDR3 consists of 13 residues. The germline V gene encodes CDR1 KGHSH and CDR2 LQKENI. CDR3 DNA sequence: TGTGCCAGCTCACCCGACTGGCGGGAGACCCAGTACTTC. Its protein product is CASSPDWRETQYF.

The chain uses TRBV5-1 and TRBJ1-6; D call uncertain. V lost 7 bases, J lost 0 bases, and 17 bases lay in between. The V gene's germline CDR1 is SGHRS and CDR2 YFSETQ. This CDR3 has 17 amino acids. The CDR3 DNA sequence: TGCGCCAGCGGTTTGGGCCCGGCGGGCTCCTATAATTCACCCCTCCACTTT. Protein: CASGLGPAGSYNSPLHF. Full variable domain (missing parts from reference TRBV5-1 and TRBJ1-6): KAGVTQTPRYLIKTRGQQVTLSCSPISGHRSVSWYQQTPGQGLQFLFEYFSETQRNKGNFPGRFSGRQFSNSRSEMNVSTLELGDSALYLCASGLGPAGSYNSPLHFGNGTRLTVT.

This rearrangement joins TRBV25-1 to TRBJ1-2; D is ambiguous. The CDR3 totals 11 residues. Deletions cut 11 bases from V and 8 bases from J, with 15 bases between. CDR1 MGHDK and CDR2 SYGVNS come from the germline V gene. Here the CDR3 DNA reads TGTGCCGCCGGCGGGGTGCTAGGCTACACCTTC. It encodes CAAGGVLGYTF.

The genes are TRBV7-9 and TRBJ2-5; 10 bases map to TRBD2. The V and J ends lost 5 bases and 1 base, in that order; junction bases with no gene match: 4. The CDR3 runs 15 residues. CDR1 is SEHNR and CDR2 is FQNEAQ in the germline V gene (reference sequence). The CDR3 nucleotides read TGTGCCAGCAGCCCCCCTAGCGGGGGCCAAGAGACCCAGTACTTC. It codes for CASSPPSGGQETQYF.

This sequence joins TRBV11-2 and TRBJ1-1, with a weak D call TRBD1 (6 bases). Between the trimmed V and J ends, which lost 2 bases and 5 bases, there was a span of 12 bases. Germline V gives CDR1 SGHAT, CDR2 FQNNGV. This CDR3 contains 14 residues. The CDR3 is CASSLKTGWTEAFF. For the CDR3, the DNA is TGTGCCAGCAGCTTAAAAACAGGGTGGACTGAAGCTTTCTTT.

CDR3 protein: CASSLGTGGEKLFF. CDR3 nucleotides: TGTGCCAGCAGCTTAGGGACAGGGGGTGAAAAACTGTTTTTT. This chain joins TRBV7-9 and TRBJ1-4, with 10 bases lining up with TRBD1. The CDR3 is made up of 14 amino acids. Trimming took 1 base from V and 7 from J; bases not matched to a gene: 0. Germline lookup yields CDR1 SEHNR and CDR2 FQNEAQ (reference sequence).

V is TRBV9 and J is TRBJ2-2, with D possibly TRBD1 on 6 matching bases. The CDR3 is made up of 15 amino acids. Trimming stripped 0 bases from V and 7 bases from J, with 13 bases between. Germline CDR1 and CDR2: SGDLS and YYNGEE. CDR3 loop: CASSVGGRLHGELFF. The CDR3 DNA follows: TGTGCCAGCAGCGTAGGGGGGCGATTACACGGGGAGCTGTTTTTT.

The V call is TRBV6-1, the J call TRBJ1-1; 8 positions agree with TRBD1. Trimming removed 8 bases from V and 3 bases from J; junction bases left unmatched: 8. The germline V gene encodes CDR1 MNHNS and CDR2 SASEGT. The CDR3 has 14 amino acids. The CDR3 DNA reads TGTGCCAGCGTCGACAGGGGTAGGGACACTGAAGCTTTCTTT. This sequence encodes CASVDRGRDTEAFF.

The gene calls are TRBV18 and TRBJ1-2; D is unclear. This CDR3 is 15 amino acids long. Looked up from germline, CDR1 is KGHSH and CDR2 is LQKENI. The V and J ends lost 5 bases and 4 bases respectively, with 17 bases between them. CDR3 loop: CASSSTPAGPYGYTF. The CDR3 DNA sequence: TGTGCCAGCTCATCCACTCCCGCAGGCCCCTATGGCTACACCTTC.

This chain links TRBV4-1 with TRBJ1-5; TRBD1 might be the D (5 bases). CDR1 MGHRA and CDR2 YSYEKL come from the germline V gene. CDR3 length: 17 residues. V lost 1 base and J lost 3, with 16 bases in between. In nucleotides, the CDR3 is TGCGCCAGCAGCCAAGCTGGGAGGGGAACGGACAATCAGCCCCAGCATTTT. As protein: CASSQAGRGTDNQPQHF.

A note on this clone: The same CDR3 can be traced to other DNA sequences in this sample. The chain carries TRBV30 and TRBJ1-5, with D maybe TRBD1 (6 bases). V was clipped by 0 bases and J by 7 bases, with 10 bases between them. The germline gives CDR1 GTSNPN, CDR2 SVGIG (reference sequence). This CDR3 has 13 residues. CDR3 sequence reads: CAWSVQGDQPQHF. CDR3 in DNA: TGTGCCTGGAGTGTACAGGGAGACCAGCCCCAGCATTTT.